This paragraph covers one TCR beta chain sequence. Its binding antigen is unknown. There are no base qualities to consult, and no much larger clone falls within one base. Trimming leaves V shorter by 2 bases and J shorter by 10 bases, with the junction holding 8 bases beyond the gene matches. The CDR3, cysteine through phenylalanine, is 15 amino acids long. The CDR3 DNA has 45 bases and is translated from base 1. CDR1 and CDR2 (SGHNT, YYREEE) derive from the germline V gene (reference sequence). This sample stems from a study of blood T cell repertoires in COVID-19 (dated by TCRdb to the early 2020s). About the investigation overall: Collaborator samples came from the United States, Italy and Spain and covered acute and convalescent phases of COVID-19. HLA class I and class II types, where available, came from metadata supplied by the sample provider rather than from assay-based typing. The sample metadata nearly always contained a de-identified subject ID, COVID-19 status, age in years and sex. The dataset comprised deeply sampled blood TCRbeta repertoires from subjects exposed to, actively infected with, or recovered from COVID-19. The material from the prospective study consisted of cDNA or gDNA derived from T cells, B-cell-depleted T cells, or PBMCs. The repertoires were made available in a free public database intended to serve as a resource for research on the immune response to SARS-CoV-2. Samples came from the ongoing ImmuneRACE study (first 160 participants) plus 1,254 subjects from 6 global collaborators. The study at large found these results: The amount of clinical and demographic metadata varied by source and participant and was provided uncurated.

TCRbeta CDR3 regions were amplified from genomic DNA by means of the immunoSEQ Assay, a bias-controlled multiplex PCR. The source study handled its data this way. The number of nucleated cells in each sample was estimated by amplification of reference gene primers within the assay. To quantify the absolute abundance of each unique TCRbeta CDR3 rearrangement, sequence reads were collapsed and filtered. For each sample, productive Simpson clonality was calculated by taking the square root of Simpson's diversity index across productive rearrangements. TCRdb holds this immuneACCESS table with in-frame rearrangements only. Some clones are missing; in checked studies, unresolved V genes explain under half, and the rest has no known cause. V and J calls and clone size are those listed in that table; D and trimming were worked out from the DNA. The sample table lists some 130,000 clones, around 85% of them with a count of one. The ten largest clonotypes hold approximately 18% of the sample.

The collaborating institutions used their own protocols to collect whole blood in K2EDTA tubes. For TCRbeta analysis, collaborator samples were shipped as frozen whole blood, as isolated PBMCs, or as DNA extracted from either sample type. The chain uses TRBV5-4 and TRBJ1-6, with TRBD1 identical over 8 junction bases. The specimen sequenced was peripheral blood. This clonotype was sampled from a woman of 80 years or more with acute or convalescent COVID-19. The DNA sequence reads TGTGCCAGCAGCTTACCTGGACAGGGTGGCTCACCCCTCCACTTT. It codes for CASSLPGQGGSPLHF.